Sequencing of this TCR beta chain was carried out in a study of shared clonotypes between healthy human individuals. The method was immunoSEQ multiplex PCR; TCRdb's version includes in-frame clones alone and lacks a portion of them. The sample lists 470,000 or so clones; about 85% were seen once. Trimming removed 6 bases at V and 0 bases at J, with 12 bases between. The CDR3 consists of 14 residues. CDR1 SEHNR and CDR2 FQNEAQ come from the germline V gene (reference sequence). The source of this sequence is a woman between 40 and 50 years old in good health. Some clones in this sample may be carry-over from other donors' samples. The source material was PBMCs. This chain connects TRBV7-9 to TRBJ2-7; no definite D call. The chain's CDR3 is CASSSDRSSYEQYF. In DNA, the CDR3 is TGTGCCAGCAGTTCGGACCGGAGCTCCTACGAGCAGTACTTC.